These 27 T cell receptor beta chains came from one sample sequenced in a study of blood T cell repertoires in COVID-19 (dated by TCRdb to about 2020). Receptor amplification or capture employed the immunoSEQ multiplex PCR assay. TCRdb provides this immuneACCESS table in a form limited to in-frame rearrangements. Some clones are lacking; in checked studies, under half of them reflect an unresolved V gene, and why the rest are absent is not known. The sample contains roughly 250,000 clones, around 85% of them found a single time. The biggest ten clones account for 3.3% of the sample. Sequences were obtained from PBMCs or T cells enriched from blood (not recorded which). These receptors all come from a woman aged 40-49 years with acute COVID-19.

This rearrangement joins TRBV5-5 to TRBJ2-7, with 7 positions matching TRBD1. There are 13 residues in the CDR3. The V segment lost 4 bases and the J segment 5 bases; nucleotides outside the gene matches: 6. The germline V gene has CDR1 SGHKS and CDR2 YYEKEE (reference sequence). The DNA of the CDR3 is TGTGCCAGCAGCCAACAGGGGCTCCACGAGCAGTACTTC. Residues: CASSQQGLHEQYF. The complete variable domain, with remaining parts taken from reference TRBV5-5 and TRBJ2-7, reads DAGVTQSPTHLIKTRGQQVTLRCSPISGHKSVSWYQQVLGQGPQFIFQYYEKEERGRGNFPDRFSARQFPNYSSELNVNALLLGDSALYLCASSQQGLHEQYFGPGTRLTVT.

The CDR3 loop reads CASSTGTGSGNTIYF. The CDR3 nucleotides are TGCGCCAGCAGCACCGGGACAGGCTCTGGAAACACCATATATTTT. The chain carries TRBV5-1 and TRBJ1-3; the match to TRBD1 covers 8 bases. The CDR3 has 15 amino acids. CDR1 and CDR2 (germline): SGHRS, YFSETQ. Trimming cost V 4 bases and J 0 bases; bases outside gene matches: 3.

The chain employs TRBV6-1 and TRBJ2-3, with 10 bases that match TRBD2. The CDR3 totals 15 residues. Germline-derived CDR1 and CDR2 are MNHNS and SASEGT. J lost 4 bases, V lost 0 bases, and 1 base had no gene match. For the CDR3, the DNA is TGTGCCAGCAGTGAAGCGCTAGCGGGAGCAGATACGCAGTATTTT. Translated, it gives CASSEALAGADTQYF.

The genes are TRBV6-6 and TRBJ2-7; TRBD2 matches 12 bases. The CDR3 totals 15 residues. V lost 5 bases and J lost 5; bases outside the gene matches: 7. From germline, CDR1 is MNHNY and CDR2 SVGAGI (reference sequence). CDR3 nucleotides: TGTGCCAGCAGTCCCACTAGCGGGAGGATCAACGAGCAGTACTTC. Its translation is CASSPTSGRINEQYF.

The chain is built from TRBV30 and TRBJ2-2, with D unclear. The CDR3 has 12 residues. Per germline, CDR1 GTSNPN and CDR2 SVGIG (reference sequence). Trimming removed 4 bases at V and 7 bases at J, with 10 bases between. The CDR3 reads CAWMRKDGELFF. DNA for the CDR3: TGTGCCTGGATGAGGAAGGACGGGGAGCTGTTTTTT.

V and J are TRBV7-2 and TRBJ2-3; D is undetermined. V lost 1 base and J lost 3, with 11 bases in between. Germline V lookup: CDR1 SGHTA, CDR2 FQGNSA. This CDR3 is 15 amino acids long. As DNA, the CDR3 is TGTGCCAGCAGCTTAGTCGCCAGGTCTACAGATACGCAGTATTTT. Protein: CASSLVARSTDTQYF.

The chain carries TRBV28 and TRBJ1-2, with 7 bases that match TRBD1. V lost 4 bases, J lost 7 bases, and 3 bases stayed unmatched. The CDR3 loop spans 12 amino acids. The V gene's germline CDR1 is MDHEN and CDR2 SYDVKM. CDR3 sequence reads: CASSSGQVGYTF. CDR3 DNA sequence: TGTGCCAGCAGTTCCGGACAGGTTGGCTACACCTTC.

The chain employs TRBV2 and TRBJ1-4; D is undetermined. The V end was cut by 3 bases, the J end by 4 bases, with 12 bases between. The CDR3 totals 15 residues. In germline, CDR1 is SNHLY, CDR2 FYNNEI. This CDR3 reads CASSEARLFNEKLFF. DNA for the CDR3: TGTGCCAGCAGTGAGGCGCGGCTTTTTAATGAAAAACTGTTTTTT. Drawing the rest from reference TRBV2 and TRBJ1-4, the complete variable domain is EPEVTQTPSHQVTQMGQEVILRCVPISNHLYFYWYRQILGQKVEFLVSFYNNEISEKSEIFDDQFSVERPDGSNFTLKIRSTKLEDSAMYFCASSEARLFNEKLFFGSGTQLSVL.

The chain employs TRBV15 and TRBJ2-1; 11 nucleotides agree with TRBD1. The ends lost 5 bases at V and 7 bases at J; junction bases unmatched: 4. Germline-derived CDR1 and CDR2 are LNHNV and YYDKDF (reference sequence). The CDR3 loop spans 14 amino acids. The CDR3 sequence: CATSRDRGSNEQFF. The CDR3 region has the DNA TGTGCCACCAGCCGGGACAGGGGGTCGAATGAGCAGTTCTTC.

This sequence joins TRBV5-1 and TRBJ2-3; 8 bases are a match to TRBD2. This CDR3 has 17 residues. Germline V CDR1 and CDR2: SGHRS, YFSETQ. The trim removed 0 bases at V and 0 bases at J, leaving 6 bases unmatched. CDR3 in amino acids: CASSLGPLAGSTDTQYF. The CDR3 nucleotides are TGCGCCAGCAGCTTGGGTCCGCTAGCGGGCAGCACAGATACGCAGTATTTT.

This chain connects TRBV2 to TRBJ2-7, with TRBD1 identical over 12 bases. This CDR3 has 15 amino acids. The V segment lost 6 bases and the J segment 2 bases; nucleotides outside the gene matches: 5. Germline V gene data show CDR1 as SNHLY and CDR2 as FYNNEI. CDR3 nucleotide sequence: TGTGCCAGCAGCCTTGGGACAGGGGGCCCCTACGAGCAGTACTTC. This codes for CASSLGTGGPYEQYF.

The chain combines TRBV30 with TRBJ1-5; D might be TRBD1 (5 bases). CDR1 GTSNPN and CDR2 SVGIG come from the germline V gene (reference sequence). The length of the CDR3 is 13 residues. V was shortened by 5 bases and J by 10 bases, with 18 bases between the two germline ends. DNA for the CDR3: TGTGCCTGGTCCGAGGGGCTGGGGGGACCCCAGCATTTT. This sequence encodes CAWSEGLGGPQHF.

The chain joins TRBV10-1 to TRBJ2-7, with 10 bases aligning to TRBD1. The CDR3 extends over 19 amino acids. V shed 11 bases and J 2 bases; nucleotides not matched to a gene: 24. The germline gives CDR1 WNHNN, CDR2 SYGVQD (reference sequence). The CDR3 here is CAATPRGWDRGNGTYEQYF. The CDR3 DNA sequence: TGCGCCGCCACACCGAGAGGGTGGGACAGGGGAAACGGAACCTACGAGCAGTACTTC.

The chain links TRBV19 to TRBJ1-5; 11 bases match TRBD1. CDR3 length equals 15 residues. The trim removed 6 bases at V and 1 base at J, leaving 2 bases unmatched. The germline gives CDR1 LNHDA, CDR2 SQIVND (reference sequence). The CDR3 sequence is CASSWTGGSNQPQHF. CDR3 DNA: TGTGCCAGTAGCTGGACAGGGGGCAGCAATCAGCCCCAGCATTTT.

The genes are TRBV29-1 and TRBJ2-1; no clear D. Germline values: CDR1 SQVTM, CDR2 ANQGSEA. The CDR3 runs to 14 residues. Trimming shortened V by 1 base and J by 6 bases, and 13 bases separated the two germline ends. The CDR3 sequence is CSVEGVTAGNEQFF. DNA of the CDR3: TGCAGCGTTGAAGGGGTAACAGCAGGCAATGAGCAGTTCTTC.

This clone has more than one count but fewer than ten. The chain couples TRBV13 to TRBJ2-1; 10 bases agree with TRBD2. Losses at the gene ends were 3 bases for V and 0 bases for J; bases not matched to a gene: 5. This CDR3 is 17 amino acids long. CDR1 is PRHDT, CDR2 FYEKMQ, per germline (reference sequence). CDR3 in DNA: TGTGCCAGCAGCTTGTGGCTAGCGGGGGTCTCCTACAATGAGCAGTTCTTC. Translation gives CASSLWLAGVSYNEQFF.

CDR3 sequence: CAWGGQTLGEQYF. CDR3 DNA: TGTGCCTGGGGAGGACAGACCTTAGGGGAGCAGTACTTC. The rearrangement joins TRBV30 to TRBJ2-7; weak D call: TRBD1 (6 bases). Germline loops: CDR1 GTSNPN, CDR2 SVGIG (reference sequence). The CDR3 loop spans 13 amino acids. Trimming stripped 5 bases from V and 7 bases from J, with 18 bases between.

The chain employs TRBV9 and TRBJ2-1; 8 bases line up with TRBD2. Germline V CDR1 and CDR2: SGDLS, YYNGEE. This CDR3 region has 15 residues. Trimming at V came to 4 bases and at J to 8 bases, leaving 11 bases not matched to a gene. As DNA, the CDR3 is TGTGCCAGCAGCTTAGGCATCGGGAGGGGGTATGAGCAGTTCTTC. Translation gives CASSLGIGRGYEQFF. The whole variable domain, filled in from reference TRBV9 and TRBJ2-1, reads DSGVTQTPKHLITATGQRVTLRCSPRSGDLSVYWYQQSLDQGLQFLIQYYNGEERAKGNILERFSAQQFPDLHSELNLSSLELGDSALYFCASSLGIGRGYEQFFGPGTRLTVL.

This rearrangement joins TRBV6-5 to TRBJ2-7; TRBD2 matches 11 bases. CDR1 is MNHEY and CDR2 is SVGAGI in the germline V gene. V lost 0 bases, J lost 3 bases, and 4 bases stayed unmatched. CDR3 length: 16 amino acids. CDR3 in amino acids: CASSYSKLAGDYEQYF. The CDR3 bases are TGTGCCAGCAGTTACTCGAAACTAGCGGGAGACTACGAGCAGTACTTC.

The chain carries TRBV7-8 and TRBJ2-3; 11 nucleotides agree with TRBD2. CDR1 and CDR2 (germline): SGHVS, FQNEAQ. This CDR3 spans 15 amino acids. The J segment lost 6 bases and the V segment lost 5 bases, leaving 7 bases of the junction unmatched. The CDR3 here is CASSPISGRVDTQYF. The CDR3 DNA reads TGTGCCAGCAGCCCAATTAGCGGGAGGGTGGATACGCAGTATTTT.

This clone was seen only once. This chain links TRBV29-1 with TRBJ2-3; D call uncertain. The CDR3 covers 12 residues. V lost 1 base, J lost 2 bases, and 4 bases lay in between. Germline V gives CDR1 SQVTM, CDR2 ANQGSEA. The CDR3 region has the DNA TGCAGCGTTGAAGCCCTCACAGATACGCAGTATTTT. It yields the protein CSVEALTDTQYF.

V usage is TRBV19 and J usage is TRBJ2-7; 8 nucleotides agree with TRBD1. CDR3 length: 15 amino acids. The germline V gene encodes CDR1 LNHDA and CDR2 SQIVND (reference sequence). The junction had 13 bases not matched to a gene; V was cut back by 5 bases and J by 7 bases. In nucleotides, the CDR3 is TGTGCCAGTAGTTTTGGACAGGGACCTCGATGGGAGCAGTACTTC. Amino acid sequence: CASSFGQGPRWEQYF.

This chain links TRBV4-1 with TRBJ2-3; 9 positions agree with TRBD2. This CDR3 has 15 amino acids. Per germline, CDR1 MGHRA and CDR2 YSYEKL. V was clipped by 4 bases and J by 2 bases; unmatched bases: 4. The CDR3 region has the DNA TGCGCCAGCAGCCCGCTAGCGGGGCCCACAGATACGCAGTATTTT. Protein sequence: CASSPLAGPTDTQYF.

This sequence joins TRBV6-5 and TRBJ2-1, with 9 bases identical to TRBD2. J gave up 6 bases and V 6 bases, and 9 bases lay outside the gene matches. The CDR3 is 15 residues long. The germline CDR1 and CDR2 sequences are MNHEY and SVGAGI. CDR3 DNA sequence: TGTGCCAGCAGCAAGGATAGCGGGAGAAGCAATGAGCAGTTCTTC. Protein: CASSKDSGRSNEQFF.

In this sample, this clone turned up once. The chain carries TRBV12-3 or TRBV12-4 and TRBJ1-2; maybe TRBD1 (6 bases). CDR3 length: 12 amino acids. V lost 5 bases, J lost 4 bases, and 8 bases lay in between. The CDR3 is CASSQGRYGYTF. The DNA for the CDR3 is TGTGCCAGCAGTCAGGGGCGCTATGGCTACACCTTC.

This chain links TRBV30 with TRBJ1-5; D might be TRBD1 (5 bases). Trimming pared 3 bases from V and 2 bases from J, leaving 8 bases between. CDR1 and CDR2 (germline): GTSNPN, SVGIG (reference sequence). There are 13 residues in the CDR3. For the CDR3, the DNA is TGTGCCTGGAGGCAAGGGGGCAATCAGCCCCAGCATTTT. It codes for CAWRQGGNQPQHF.

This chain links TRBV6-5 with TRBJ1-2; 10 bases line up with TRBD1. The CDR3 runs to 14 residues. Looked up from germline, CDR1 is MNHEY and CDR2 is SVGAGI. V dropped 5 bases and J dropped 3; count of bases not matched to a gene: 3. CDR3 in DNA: TGTGCCAGCAGTAGGACAGGGGGGGACTATGGCTACACCTTC. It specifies CASSRTGGDYGYTF.